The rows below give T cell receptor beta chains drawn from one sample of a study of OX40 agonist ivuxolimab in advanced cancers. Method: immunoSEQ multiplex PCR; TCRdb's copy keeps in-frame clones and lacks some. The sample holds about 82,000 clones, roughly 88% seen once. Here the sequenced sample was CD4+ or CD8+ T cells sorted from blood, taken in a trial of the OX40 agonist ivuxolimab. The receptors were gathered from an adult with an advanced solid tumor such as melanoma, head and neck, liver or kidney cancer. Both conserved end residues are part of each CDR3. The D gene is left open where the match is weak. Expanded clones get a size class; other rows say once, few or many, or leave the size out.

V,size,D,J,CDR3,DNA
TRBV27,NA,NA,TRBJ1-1,CASSSSRTVMNTEAFF,TGTGCCAGCAGTTCGTCTCGGACCGTGATGAACACTGAAGCTTTCTTT
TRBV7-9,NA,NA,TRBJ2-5,CASSTLETQYF,TGTGCCAGCAGCACACTAGAGACCCAGTACTTC
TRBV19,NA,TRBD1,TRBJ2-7,CASSIVGTGPYEQYF,TGTGCCAGTAGTATAGTTGGGACAGGCCCCTACGAGCAGTACTTC
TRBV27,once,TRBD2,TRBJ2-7,CASSIRLAGGYEQYF,TGTGCCAGCAGTATCCGACTAGCGGGAGGCTACGAGCAGTACTTC
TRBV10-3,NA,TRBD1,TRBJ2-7,CAISVGTGPYEQYF,TGTGCCATCAGTGTCGGGACAGGGCCCTACGAGCAGTACTTC
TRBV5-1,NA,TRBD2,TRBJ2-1,CASSATSGVGNEQFF,TGCGCCAGCAGCGCGACTAGCGGAGTCGGAAATGAGCAGTTCTTC
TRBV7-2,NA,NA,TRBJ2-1,CASSPGLPNEQFF,TGTGCCAGCAGCCCAGGACTACCCAATGAGCAGTTCTTC
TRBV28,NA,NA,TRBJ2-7,CASSLSVTPYEQYF,TGTGCCAGCAGTTTATCCGTGACCCCCTACGAGCAGTACTTC
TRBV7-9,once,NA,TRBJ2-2,CASSPDRPSNTGELFF,TGTGCCAGCAGCCCGGACAGACCTTCGAACACCGGGGAGCTGTTTTTT
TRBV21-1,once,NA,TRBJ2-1,CASSPVWAEREKWNEQFF,TGTGCCAGCAGCCCAGTGTGGGCGGAGCGGGAGAAGTGGAATGAGCAGTTCTTC
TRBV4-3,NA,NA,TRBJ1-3,CASSQEYFQGRGNTIYF,TGCGCCAGCAGCCAAGAGTACTTCCAGGGTAGGGGAAACACCATATATTTT
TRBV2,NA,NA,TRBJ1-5,CASKETDSNQPQHF,TGTGCCAGCAAAGAGACAGATAGCAATCAGCCCCAGCATTTT
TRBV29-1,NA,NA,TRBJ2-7,CSVEGVWGLQRNEQYF,TGCAGCGTTGAAGGGGTGTGGGGCCTACAAAGAAACGAGCAGTACTTC
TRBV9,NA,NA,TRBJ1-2,CASSPRDGLTNYGYTF,TGTGCCAGCAGCCCCCGGGACGGCCTGACGAACTATGGCTACACCTTC
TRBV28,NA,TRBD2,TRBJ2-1,CASSSGGASGRKQFF,TGTGCCAGCAGTTCGGGAGGGGCTAGCGGGAGGAAGCAGTTCTTC
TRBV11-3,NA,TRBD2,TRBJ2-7,CASSPGTSGSYEQYF,TGTGCCAGCAGCCCGGGCACTAGCGGGAGCTACGAGCAGTACTTC
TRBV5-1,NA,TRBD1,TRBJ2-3,CASSLGQGYTDTQYF,TGCGCCAGCAGCTTGGGACAGGGATACACAGATACGCAGTATTTT
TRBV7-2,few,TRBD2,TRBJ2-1,CASSLLTSGTFNEQFF,TGTGCCAGCAGCCTGCTGACTAGCGGGACGTTCAATGAGCAGTTCTTC
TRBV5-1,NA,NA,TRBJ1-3,CASSLDSRGNTIYF,TGCGCCAGCAGCTTGGACTCCCGGGGGAACACCATATATTTT
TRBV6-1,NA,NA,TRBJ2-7,CASSGRRDTYEQYF,TGTGCCAGCAGTGGGAGGCGGGACACCTACGAGCAGTACTTC
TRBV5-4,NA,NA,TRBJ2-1,CASRARDFLYNEQFF,TGTGCCAGCAGGGCCCGGGACTTCCTTTACAATGAGCAGTTCTTC
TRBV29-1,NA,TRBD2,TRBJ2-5,CSVEDRRTGGETQYF,TGCAGCGTTGAAGATCGTAGGACGGGAGGAGAGACCCAGTACTTC
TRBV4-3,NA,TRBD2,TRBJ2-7,CASSQGPGGEPYEQYF,TGCGCCAGCAGCCAAGGTCCGGGAGGAGAGCCCTACGAGCAGTACTTC
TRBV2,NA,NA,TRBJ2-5,CASSEETWQETQYF,TGTGCCAGCAGTGAAGAAACGTGGCAAGAGACCCAGTACTTC
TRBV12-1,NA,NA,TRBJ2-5,CASTNWGETGGQWTIQETQYF,TGTGCCAGCACTAATTGGGGGGAGACAGGGGGACAATGGACCATCCAAGAGACCCAGTACTTC
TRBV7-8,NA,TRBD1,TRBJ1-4,CASSPSGQRNEKLFF,TGTGCCAGCAGCCCCTCGGGACAGAGAAATGAAAAACTGTTTTTT
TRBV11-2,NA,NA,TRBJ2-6,CASSGHSGANVLTF,TGTGCCAGCAGCGGGCATTCTGGGGCCAACGTCCTGACTTTC
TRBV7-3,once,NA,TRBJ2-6,CASSLGHASGANVLTF,TGTGCCAGCAGCTTAGGGCACGCGTCCGGGGCCAACGTCCTGACTTTC
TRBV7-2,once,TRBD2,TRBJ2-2,CASSPGLAGAGELFF,TGTGCCAGCAGCCCGGGCCTAGCGGGAGCCGGGGAGCTGTTTTTT
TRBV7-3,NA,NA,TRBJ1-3,CASSLKGSTGNTIYF,TGTGCCAGCAGCTTAAAAGGGTCTACTGGAAACACCATATATTTT
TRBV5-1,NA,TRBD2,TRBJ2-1,CATGGTYNEQFF,TGCGCCACGGGGGGGACCTACAATGAGCAGTTCTTC
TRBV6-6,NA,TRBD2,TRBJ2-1,CASSYGLAGGVDEQFF,TGTGCCAGCAGTTACGGTCTAGCGGGAGGGGTCGATGAGCAGTTCTTC
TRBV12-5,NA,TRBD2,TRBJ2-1,CASGSSAGGRNEQFF,TGTGCTAGTGGTTCCTCAGCGGGAGGCCGGAATGAGCAGTTCTTC
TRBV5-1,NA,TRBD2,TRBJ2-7,CASSLEGGPGEQYF,TGCGCCAGCAGCTTGGAGGGAGGGCCGGGAGAGCAGTACTTC
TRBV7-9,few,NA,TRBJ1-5,CASSLSGLQPQHF,TGTGCCAGCAGCTTAAGTGGGCTCCAGCCCCAGCATTTT
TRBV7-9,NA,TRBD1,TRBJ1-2,CASSFDRVAGYTF,TGTGCCAGCAGCTTTGACAGGGTCGCTGGCTACACCTTC
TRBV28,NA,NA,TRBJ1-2,CASSFQNNYGYTF,TGTGCCAGCAGTTTTCAGAATAACTATGGCTACACCTTC
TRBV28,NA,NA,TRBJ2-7,CASSRGFLSYEQYF,TGTGCCAGCAGTCGGGGTTTTCTGTCCTACGAGCAGTACTTC
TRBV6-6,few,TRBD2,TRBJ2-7,CASSPGLGFGEQYF,TGTGCCAGCAGCCCGGGACTAGGGTTCGGCGAGCAGTACTTC
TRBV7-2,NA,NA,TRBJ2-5,CASSLGGRDQETQYF,TGTGCCAGCAGCTTAGGCGGGCGGGACCAAGAGACCCAGTACTTC
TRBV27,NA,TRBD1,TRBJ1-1,CASSPLGTGPSGNTEAFF,TGTGCCAGCAGTCCATTGGGGACAGGTCCGTCGGGGAACACTGAAGCTTTCTTT
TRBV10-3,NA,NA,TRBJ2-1,CAISAGSDEQFF,TGTGCCATCTCTGCAGGGTCGGATGAGCAGTTCTTC
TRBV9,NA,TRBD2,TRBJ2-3,CASSPGTSSYTDTQYF,TGTGCCAGCAGTCCCGGGACTAGCTCCTACACAGATACGCAGTATTTT